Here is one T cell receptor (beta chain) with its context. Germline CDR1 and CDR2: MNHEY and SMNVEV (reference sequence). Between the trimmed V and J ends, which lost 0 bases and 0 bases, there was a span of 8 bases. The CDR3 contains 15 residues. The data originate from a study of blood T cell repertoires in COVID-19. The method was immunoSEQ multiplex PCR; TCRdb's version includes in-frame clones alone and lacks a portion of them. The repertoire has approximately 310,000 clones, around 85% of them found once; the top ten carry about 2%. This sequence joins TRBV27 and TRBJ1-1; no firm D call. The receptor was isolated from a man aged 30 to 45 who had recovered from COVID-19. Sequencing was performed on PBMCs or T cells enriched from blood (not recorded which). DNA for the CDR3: TGTGCCAGCAGTTTATCAGCAGGCGTGAACACTGAAGCTTTCTTT. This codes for CASSLSAGVNTEAFF.